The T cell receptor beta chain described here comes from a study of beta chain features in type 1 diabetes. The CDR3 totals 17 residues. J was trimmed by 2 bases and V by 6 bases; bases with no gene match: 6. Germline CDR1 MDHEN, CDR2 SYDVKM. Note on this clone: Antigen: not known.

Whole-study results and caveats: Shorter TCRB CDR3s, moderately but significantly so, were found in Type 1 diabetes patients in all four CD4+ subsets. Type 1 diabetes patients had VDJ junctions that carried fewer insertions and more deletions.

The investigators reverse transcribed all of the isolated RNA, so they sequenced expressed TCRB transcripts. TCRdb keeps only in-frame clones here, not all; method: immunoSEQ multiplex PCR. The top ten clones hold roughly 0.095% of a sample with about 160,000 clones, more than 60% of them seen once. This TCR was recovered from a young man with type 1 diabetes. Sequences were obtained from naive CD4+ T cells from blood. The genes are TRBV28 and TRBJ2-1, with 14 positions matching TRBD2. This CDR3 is CASRTSGGATPYNEQFF. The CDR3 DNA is TGTGCCAGCAGGACTAGCGGGGGGGCCACCCCCTACAATGAGCAGTTCTTC.